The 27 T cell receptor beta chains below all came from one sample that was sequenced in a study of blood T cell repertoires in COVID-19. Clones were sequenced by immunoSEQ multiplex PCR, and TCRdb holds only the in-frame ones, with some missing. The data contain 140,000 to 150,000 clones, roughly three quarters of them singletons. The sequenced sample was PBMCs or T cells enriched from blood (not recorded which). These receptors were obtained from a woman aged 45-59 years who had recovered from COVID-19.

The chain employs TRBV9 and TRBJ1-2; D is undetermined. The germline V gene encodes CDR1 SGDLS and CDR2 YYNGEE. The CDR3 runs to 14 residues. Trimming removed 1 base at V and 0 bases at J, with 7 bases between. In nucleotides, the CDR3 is TGTGCCAGCAGCGTAAATACAGCTAACTATGGCTACACCTTC. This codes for CASSVNTANYGYTF. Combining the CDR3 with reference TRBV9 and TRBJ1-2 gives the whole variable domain DSGVTQTPKHLITATGQRVTLRCSPRSGDLSVYWYQQSLDQGLQFLIQYYNGEERAKGNILERFSAQQFPDLHSELNLSSLELGDSALYFCASSVNTANYGYTFGSGTRLTVV.

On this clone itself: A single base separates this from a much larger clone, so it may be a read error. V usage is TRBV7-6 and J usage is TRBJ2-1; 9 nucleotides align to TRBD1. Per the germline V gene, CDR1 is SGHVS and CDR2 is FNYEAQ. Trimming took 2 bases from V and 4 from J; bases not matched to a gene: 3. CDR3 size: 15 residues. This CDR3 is CASSLSGTGYNEQFF. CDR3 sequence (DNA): TGTGCCAGCAGCTTATCCGGGACAGGGTACAATGAGCAGTTCTTC.

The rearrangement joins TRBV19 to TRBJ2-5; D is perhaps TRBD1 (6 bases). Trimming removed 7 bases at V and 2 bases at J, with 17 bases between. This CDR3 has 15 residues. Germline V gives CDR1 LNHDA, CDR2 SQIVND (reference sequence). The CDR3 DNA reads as TGTGCCAGTACCCCAACATACAGGGCTCAAGAGACCCAGTACTTC. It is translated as CASTPTYRAQETQYF.

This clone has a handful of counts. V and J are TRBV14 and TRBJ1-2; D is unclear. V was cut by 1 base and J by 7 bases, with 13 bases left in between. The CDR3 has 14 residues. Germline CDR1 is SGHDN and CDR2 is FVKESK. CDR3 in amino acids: CASSQASYSGGYTF. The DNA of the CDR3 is TGTGCCAGCAGCCAAGCTTCCTATTCGGGTGGCTACACCTTC.

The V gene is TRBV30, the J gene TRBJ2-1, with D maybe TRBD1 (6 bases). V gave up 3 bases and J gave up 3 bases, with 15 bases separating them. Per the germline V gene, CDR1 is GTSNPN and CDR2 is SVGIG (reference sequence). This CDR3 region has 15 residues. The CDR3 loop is CAWSRGPYFYNEQFF. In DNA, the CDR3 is TGTGCCTGGAGCAGGGGACCATACTTCTACAATGAGCAGTTCTTC.

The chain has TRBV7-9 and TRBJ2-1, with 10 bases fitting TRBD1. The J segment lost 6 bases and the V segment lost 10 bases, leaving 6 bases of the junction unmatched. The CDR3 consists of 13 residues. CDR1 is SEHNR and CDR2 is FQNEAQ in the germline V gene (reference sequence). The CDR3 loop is CANRQGAGNEQFF. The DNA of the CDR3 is TGTGCCAACAGACAGGGGGCAGGCAATGAGCAGTTCTTC. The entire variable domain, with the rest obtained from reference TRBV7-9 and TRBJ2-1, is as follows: DTGVSQNPRHKITKRGQNVTFRCDPISEHNRLYWYRQTLGQGPEFLTYFQNEAQLEKSRLLSDRFSAERPKGSFSTLEIQRTEQGDSAMYLCANRQGAGNEQFFGPGTRLTVL.

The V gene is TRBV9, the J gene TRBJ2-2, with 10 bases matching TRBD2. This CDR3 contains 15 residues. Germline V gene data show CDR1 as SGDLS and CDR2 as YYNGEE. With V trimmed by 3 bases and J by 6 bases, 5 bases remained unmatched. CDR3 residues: CASSEAGGLAGELFF. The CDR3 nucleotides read TGTGCCAGCAGCGAAGCGGGGGGGCTAGCCGGGGAGCTGTTTTTT.

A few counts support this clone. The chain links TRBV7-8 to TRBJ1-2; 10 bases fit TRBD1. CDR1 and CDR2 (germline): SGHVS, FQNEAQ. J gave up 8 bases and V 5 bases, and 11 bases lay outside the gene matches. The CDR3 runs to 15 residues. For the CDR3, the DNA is TGTGCCAGCAGCGTTTCGGGACAGGGGATTCGAGGCTACACCTTC. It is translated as CASSVSGQGIRGYTF. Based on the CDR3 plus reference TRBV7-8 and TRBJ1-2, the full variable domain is GAGVSQSPRYKVAKRGQDVALRCDPISGHVSLFWYQQALGQGPEFLTYFQNEAQLDKSGLPSDRFFAERPEGSVSTLKIQRTQQEDSAVYLCASSVSGQGIRGYTFGSGTRLTVV.

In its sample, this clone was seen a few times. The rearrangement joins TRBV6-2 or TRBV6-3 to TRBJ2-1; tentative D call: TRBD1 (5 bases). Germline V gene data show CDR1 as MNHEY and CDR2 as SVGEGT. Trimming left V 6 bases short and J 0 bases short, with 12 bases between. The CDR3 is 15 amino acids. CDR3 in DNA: TGTGCCAGCAGCATGACAGATCCCTCCTACAATGAGCAGTTCTTC. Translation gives CASSMTDPSYNEQFF.

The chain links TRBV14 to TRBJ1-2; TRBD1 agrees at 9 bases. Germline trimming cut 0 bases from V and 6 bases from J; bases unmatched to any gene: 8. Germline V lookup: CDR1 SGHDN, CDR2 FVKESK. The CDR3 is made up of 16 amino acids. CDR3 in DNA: TGTGCCAGCAGCCAAGACTACAGGGGGCGTGTTAATGGCTACACCTTC. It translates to CASSQDYRGRVNGYTF.

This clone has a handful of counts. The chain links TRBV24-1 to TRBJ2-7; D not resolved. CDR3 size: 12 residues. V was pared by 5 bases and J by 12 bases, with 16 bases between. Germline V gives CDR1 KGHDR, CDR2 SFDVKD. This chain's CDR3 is CATSALTPRLYV. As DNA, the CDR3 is TGTGCCACCAGTGCCCTTACGCCGCGGCTGTACGTC.

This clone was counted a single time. The CDR3 is CASSHNLANGETQYF. In DNA, the CDR3 is TGTGCCAGCAGCCACAATCTAGCGAACGGGGAGACCCAGTACTTC. The gene calls are TRBV3-1 (or the pseudogene TRBV3-2) and TRBJ2-5, with D possibly being TRBD2 (6 bases). This CDR3 has 15 amino acids. V was clipped by 3 bases and J by 5 bases, with 16 bases between them. Looked up from germline, CDR1 is LGHDT and CDR2 is YNNKEL (reference sequence).

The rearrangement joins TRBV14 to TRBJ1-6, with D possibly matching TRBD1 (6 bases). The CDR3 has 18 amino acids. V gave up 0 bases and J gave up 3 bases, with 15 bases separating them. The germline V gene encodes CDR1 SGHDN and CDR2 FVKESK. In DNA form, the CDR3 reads TGTGCCAGCAGCCAAGATACCACCTGGGGACACTATAATTCACCCCTCCACTTT. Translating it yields CASSQDTTWGHYNSPLHF.

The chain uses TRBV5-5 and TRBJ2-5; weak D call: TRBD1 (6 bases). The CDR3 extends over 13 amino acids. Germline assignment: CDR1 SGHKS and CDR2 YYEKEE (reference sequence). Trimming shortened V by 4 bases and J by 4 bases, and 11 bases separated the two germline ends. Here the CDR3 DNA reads TGTGCCAGCAGCCCCAGGGGCCGAGAGACCCAGTACTTC. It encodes CASSPRGRETQYF.

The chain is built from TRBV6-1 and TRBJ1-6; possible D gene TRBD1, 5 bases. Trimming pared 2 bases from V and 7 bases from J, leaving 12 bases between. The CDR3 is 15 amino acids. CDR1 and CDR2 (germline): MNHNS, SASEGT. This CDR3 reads CASSEQTALNSPLHF. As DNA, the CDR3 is TGTGCCAGCAGTGAACAGACAGCGCTGAATTCACCCCTCCACTTT.

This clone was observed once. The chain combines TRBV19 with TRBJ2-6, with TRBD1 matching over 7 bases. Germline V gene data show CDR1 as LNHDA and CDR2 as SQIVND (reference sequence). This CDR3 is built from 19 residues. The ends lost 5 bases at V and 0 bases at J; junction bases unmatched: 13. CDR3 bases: TGTGCCAGTAGTCACAGGGGTTGGGAACCCACCTCTGGGGCCAACGTCCTGACTTTC. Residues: CASSHRGWEPTSGANVLTF.

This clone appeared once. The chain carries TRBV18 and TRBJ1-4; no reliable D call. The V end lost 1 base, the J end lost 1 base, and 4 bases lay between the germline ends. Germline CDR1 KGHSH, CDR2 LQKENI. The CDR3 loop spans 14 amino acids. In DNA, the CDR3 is TGTGCCAGCTCACCACGGCAAACTAATGAAAAACTGTTTTTT. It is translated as CASSPRQTNEKLFF. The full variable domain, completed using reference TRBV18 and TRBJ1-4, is NAGVMQNPRHLVRRRGQEARLRCSPMKGHSHVYWYRQLPEEGLKFMVYLQKENIIDESGMPKERFSAEFPKEGPSILRIQQVVRGDSAAYFCASSPRQTNEKLFFGSGTQLSVL.

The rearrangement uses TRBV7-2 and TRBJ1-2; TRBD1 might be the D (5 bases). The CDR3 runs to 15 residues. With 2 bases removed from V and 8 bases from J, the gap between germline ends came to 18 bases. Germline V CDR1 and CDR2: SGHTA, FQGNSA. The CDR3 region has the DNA TGTGCCAGCAGCTTAACCCCGGGGACGGGGGGAGGCTACACCTTC. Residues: CASSLTPGTGGGYTF.

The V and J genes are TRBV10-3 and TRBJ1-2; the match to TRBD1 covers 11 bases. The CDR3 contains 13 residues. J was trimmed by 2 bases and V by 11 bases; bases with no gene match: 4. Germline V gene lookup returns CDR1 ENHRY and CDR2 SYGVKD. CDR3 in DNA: TGTGCCGTCCGGGACAGGGGGAACTATGGCTACACCTTC. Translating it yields CAVRDRGNYGYTF.

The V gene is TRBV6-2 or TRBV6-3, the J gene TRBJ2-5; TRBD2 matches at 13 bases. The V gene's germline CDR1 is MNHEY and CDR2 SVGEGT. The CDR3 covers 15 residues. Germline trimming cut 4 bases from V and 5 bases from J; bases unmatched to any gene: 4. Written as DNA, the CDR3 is TGTGCCAGCAGTTCGACTAGCGGGGGGCCGGAGACCCAGTACTTC. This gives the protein CASSSTSGGPETQYF.

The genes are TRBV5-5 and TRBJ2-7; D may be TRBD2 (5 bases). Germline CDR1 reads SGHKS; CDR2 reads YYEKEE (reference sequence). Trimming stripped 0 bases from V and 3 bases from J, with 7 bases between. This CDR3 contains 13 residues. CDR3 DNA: TGTGCCAGCAGCTTGGGGACTGGCTACGAGCAGTACTTC. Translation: CASSLGTGYEQYF.

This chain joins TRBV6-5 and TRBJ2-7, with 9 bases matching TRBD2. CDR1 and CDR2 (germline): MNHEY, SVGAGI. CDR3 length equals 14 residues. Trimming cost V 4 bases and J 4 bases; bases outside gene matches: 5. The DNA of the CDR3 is TGTGCCAGCAGTTTAGCGGGGGTCTTGTACGAGCAGTACTTC. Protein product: CASSLAGVLYEQYF.

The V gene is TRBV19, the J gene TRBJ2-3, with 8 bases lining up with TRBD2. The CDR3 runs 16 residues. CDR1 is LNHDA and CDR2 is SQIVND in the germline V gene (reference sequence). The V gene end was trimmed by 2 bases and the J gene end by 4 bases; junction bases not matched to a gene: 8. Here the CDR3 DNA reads TGTGCCAGTAGTATACGAGGATCGGGGGGGGCAGATACGCAGTATTTT. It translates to CASSIRGSGGADTQYF.

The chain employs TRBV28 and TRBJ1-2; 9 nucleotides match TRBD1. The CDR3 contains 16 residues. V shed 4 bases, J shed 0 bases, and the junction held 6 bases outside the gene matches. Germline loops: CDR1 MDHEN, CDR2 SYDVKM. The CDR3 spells CASSSGQGITNYGYTF. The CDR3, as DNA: TGTGCCAGCAGTTCTGGACAGGGGATTACTAACTATGGCTACACCTTC.

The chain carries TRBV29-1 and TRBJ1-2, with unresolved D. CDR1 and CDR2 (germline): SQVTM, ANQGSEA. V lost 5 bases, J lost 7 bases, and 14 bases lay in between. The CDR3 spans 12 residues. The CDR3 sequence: CSVPKQSIGYTF. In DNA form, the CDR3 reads TGCAGCGTTCCTAAACAGTCCATTGGCTACACCTTC. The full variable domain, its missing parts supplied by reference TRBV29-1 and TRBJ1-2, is SAVISQKPSRDICQRGTSLTIQCQVDSQVTMMFWYRQQPGQSLTLIATANQGSEATYESGFVIDKFPISRPNLTFSTLTVSNMSPEDSSIYLCSVPKQSIGYTFGSGTRLTVV.

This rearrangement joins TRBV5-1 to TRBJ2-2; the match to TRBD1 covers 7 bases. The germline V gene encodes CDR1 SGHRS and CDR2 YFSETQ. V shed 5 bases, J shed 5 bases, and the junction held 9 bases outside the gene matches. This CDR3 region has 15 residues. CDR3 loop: CASSRGQVGTGELFF. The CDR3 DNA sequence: TGCGCCAGCAGTCGTGGACAGGTCGGTACCGGGGAGCTGTTTTTT. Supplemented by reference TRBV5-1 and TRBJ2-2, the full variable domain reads KAGVTQTPRYLIKTRGQQVTLSCSPISGHRSVSWYQQTPGQGLQFLFEYFSETQRNKGNFPGRFSGRQFSNSRSEMNVSTLELGDSALYLCASSRGQVGTGELFFGEGSRLTVL.

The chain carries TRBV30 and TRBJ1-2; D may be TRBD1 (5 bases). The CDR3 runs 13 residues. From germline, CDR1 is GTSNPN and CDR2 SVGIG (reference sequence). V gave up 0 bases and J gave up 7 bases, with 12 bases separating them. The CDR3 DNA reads TGTGCCTGGAGTGTACACCTGGGGCTTGGCTACACCTTC. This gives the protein CAWSVHLGLGYTF.